The clone carrying this T cell receptor beta chain came up a few times. The data stem from a study of human T cells and chemical hapten exposure. Study-level background: The sensitizer, 2% DPC, was used on about 2 cm by about 2 cm of upper inner arm skin.

TCRdb ran MiXCR on the RACE reads and lists one entry per CDR3 protein. Of more than 250,000 distinct CDR3 sequences in the sample, roughly 8.9% are singletons; the top ten hold less than 3%. Time point in this sample: pre-sensitization, week 0. Treatment described: therapeutic diphenylcyclopropenone sensitization with weekly scalp DPC. This clonotype was sampled from a woman between 40 and 50 years old with alopecia areata. Some clones in this sample may be carry-over from other donors' samples. Sequenced material: whole blood, taken in connection with sensitization to the hapten diphenylcyclopropenone (DPC).

CDR3 residues: CASKRGQGFYEQYF. The CDR3 DNA follows: TGTGCCAGCAAAAGAGGGCAGGGTTTCTACGAGCAGTACTTC. The chain combines TRBV27 with TRBJ2-7, with D tentatively TRBD1 or TRBD2 (5 bases each). V lost 7 bases and J 3 bases, leaving 16 bases between the germline ends. The CDR3 contains 14 residues. Germline CDR1 and CDR2: MNHEY and SMNVEV (reference sequence).